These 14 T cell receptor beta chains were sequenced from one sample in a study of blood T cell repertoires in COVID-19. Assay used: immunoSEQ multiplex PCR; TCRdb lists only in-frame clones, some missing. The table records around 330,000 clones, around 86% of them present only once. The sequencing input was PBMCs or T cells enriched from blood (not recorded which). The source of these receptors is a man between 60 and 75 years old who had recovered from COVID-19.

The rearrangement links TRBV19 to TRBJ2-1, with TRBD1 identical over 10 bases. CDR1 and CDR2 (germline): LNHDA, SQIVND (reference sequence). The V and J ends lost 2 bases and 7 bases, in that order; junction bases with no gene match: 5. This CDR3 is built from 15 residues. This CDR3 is CASSIRGTGDNEQFF. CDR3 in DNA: TGTGCCAGTAGTATACGAGGGACAGGGGATAATGAGCAGTTCTTC.

The CDR3 coding sequence is TGTGCCAGCAGCCCCGGGACACACGGGGAGCAGTTCTTC. It codes for CASSPGTHGEQFF. The chain has TRBV3-1 (or the pseudogene TRBV3-2) and TRBJ2-1, with a possible D match to TRBD1 (6 bases). Germline lookup yields CDR1 LGHDT and CDR2 YNNKEL (reference sequence). V lost 4 bases and J 10 bases, leaving 14 bases between the germline ends. The CDR3 covers 13 residues.

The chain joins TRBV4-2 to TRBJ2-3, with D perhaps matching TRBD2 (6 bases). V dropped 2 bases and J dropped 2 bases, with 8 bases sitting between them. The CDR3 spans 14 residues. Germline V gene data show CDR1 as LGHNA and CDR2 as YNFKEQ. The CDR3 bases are TGTGCCAGCAGCCAATTAGCGGACACAGATACGCAGTATTTT. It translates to CASSQLADTDTQYF.

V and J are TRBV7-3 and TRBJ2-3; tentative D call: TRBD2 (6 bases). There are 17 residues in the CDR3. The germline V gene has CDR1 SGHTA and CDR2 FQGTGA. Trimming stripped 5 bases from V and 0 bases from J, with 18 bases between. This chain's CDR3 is CASSLARGSGSTDTQYF. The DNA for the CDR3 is TGTGCCAGCAGCCTAGCACGGGGGTCCGGGAGCACAGATACGCAGTATTTT. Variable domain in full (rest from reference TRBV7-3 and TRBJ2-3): GAGVSQTPSNKVTEKGKYVELRCDPISGHTALYWYRQSLGQGPEFLIYFQGTGAADDSGLPNDRFFAVRPEGSVSTLKIQRTERGDSAVYLCASSLARGSGSTDTQYFGPGTRLTVL.

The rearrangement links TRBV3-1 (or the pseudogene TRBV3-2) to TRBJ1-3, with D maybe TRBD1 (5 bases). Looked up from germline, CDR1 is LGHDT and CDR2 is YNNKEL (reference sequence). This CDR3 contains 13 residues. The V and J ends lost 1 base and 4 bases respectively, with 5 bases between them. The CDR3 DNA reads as TGTGCCAGCAGCCAAGGACAGGGAAACACCATATATTTT. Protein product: CASSQGQGNTIYF.

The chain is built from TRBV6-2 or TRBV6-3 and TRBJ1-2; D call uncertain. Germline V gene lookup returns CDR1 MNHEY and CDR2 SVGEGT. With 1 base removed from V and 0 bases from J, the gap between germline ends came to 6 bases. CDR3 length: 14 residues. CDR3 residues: CASSYLRANYGYTF. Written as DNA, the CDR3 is TGTGCCAGCAGTTACTTGAGAGCTAACTATGGCTACACCTTC.

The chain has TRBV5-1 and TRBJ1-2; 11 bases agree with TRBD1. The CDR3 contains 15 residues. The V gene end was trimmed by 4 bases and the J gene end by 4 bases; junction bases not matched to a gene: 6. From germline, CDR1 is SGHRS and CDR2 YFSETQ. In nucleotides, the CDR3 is TGCGCCAGCAGCCAGGACAGGGGGCTGGCCTATGGCTACACCTTC. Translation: CASSQDRGLAYGYTF.

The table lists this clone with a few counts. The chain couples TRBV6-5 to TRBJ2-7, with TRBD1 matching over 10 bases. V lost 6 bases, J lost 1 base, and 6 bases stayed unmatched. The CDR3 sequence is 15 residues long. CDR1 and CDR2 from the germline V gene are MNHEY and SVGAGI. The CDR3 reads CASRVRDRGSYEQYF. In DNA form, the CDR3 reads TGTGCCAGCAGAGTCCGGGACAGGGGTTCCTACGAGCAGTACTTC.

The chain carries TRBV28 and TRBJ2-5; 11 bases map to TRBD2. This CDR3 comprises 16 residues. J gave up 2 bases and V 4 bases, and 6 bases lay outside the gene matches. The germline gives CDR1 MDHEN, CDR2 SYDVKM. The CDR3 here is CASSSPGTSGQETQYF. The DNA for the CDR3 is TGTGCCAGCAGTTCCCCCGGGACTAGCGGACAAGAGACCCAGTACTTC.

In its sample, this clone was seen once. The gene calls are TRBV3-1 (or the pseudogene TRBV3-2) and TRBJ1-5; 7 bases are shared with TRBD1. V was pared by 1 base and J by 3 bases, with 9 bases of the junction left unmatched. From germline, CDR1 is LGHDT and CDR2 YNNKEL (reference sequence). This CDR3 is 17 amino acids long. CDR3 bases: TGTGCCAGCAGCCAAGGGGCGACAGGGATCGCCAATCAGCCCCAGCATTTT. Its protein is CASSQGATGIANQPQHF.

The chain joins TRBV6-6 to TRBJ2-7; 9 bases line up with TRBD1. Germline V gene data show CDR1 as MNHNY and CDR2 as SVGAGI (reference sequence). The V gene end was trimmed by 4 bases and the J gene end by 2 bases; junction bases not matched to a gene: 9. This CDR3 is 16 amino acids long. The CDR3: CASSSDRGSLPYEQYF. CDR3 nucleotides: TGTGCCAGCAGTTCGGACAGGGGATCCCTCCCCTACGAGCAGTACTTC.

The CDR3 loop reads CASSLAGWTDTQYF. In DNA, the CDR3 is TGCGCCAGCAGCTTGGCAGGGTGGACAGATACGCAGTATTTT. The J gene is TRBJ2-3, the V gene TRBV5-1; TRBD1 might be the D (5 bases). V shed 0 bases and J shed 3 bases, with 8 bases lying between them. CDR1 and CDR2 (germline): SGHRS, YFSETQ. The CDR3 is made up of 14 amino acids.

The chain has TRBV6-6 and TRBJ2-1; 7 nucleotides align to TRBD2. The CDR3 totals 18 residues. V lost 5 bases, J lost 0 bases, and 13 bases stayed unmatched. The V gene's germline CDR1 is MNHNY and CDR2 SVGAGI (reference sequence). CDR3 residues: CASSRSGTRPSSYNEQFF. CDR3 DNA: TGTGCCAGCAGTCGGAGCGGGACCCGCCCTAGCTCCTACAATGAGCAGTTCTTC.

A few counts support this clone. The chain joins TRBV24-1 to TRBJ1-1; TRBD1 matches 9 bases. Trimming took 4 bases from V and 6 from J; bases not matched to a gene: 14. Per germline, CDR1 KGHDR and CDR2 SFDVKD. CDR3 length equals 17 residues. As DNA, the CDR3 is TGTGCCACCAGTGACACACCGGGACAGGGTGCATGGGCTGAAGCTTTCTTT. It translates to CATSDTPGQGAWAEAFF.